This entry is about one T cell receptor (beta chain). Antigen: not known. This sample is drawn from a study of cytomegalovirus exposure and HLA in healthy donors. Study-wide results and caveats: Some TCR beta chains (roughly 160 of them) were listed as cytomegalovirus-associated.

The PCR made use of 60 Vbeta and 13 Jbeta primers. The data were produced by immunoSEQ multiplex PCR, yet TCRdb's version contains in-frame clones alone and is incomplete. This sample has some 170,000 clones, with approximately 79% found just once. From germline, CDR1 is LNHNV and CDR2 YYDKDF (reference sequence). V lost 1 base and J lost 6; bases outside the gene matches: 6. The CDR3 has 16 residues. This TCR was sampled from a man aged 40-55 years in good health and CMV-seropositive. This sequence joins TRBV15 and TRBJ2-2, with 9 bases identical to TRBD2. Sequencing used PBMCs. The CDR3 DNA reads TGTGCCACCAGCAGAGGAGGGGCGGGAGGGGCCGGGGAGCTGTTTTTT. Translating gives CATSRGGAGGAGELFF. Full variable domain (outside the CDR3, taken from reference TRBV15 and TRBJ2-2): DAMVIQNPRYQVTQFGKPVTLSCSQTLNHNVMYWYQQKSSQAPKLLFHYYDKDFNNEADTPDNFQSRRPNTSFCFLDIRSPGLGDTAMYLCATSRGGAGGAGELFFGEGSRLTVL.